This passage covers 18 T cell receptor beta chains from one sample sequenced in a study of breast tumors, draining lymph nodes, adjacent tissues. Each CDR3 protein gets one entry after TCRdb re-called the multiplex PCR reads with MiXCR. The table includes approximately 300,000 distinct CDR3 sequences, around 30% detected once. Axillary draining lymph nodes of breast cancer patients supplied the node samples. The sample was axillary lymph node tissue. These receptors all come from a female donor with breast cancer. Some clones in this sample may be carry-over from other donors' samples.

This clonotype was counted many times. The chain carries TRBV7-9 and TRBJ1-3; D may be TRBD1 (5 bases). Germline loops: CDR1 SEHNR, CDR2 FQNEAQ (reference sequence). The CDR3 loop spans 16 amino acids. V lost 1 base and J lost 2, with 12 bases in between. The CDR3 region is CASSLGAGMPGNTIYF. CDR3 DNA sequence: TGTGCCAGCAGCTTAGGAGCAGGGATGCCTGGAAACACCATATATTTT.

This clonotype was detected ten times or more. A junction boundary mismatches the germline segment, possibly from a read error. CDR3 sequence reads: CSARRGPEIQYF. CDR3 in DNA: TGCAGTGCCCGTCGGGGGCCTGAGATCCAGTACTTC. The chain carries TRBV20-1 and TRBJ2-5; tentatively, D is TRBD1 or TRBD2 (6 bases each). The CDR3 extends over 12 amino acids. CDR1 and CDR2 from the germline V gene are DFQATT and SNEGSKA (reference sequence).

This clonotype came up many times. This chain uses TRBV5-1 with TRBJ2-7, with D tentatively TRBD2 (5 bases). This CDR3 spans 13 amino acids. Germline V gene sequence: CDR1 SGHRS, CDR2 YFSETQ. V lost 3 bases and J 6 bases, leaving 13 bases between the germline ends. CDR3 sequence (DNA): TGCGCCAGCAGCTCCGCGGGTTTCTCCGAGCAGTACTTC. This sequence encodes CASSSAGFSEQYF.

V gene TRBV20-1 combines with J gene TRBJ2-1, with 10 bases aligning to TRBD2. The CDR3 is made up of 17 amino acids. Germline CDR1 DFQATT, CDR2 SNEGSKA (reference sequence). The V segment lost 1 base and the J segment 7 bases; nucleotides outside the gene matches: 13. The CDR3 loop is CSARVRPIAGGLNEQFF. CDR3 in DNA: TGCAGTGCTAGAGTTAGGCCCATAGCGGGAGGTCTGAATGAGCAGTTCTTC.

This clonotype was seen only once. A much bigger clone sits one base away, suggesting this may be a read error. V is TRBV11-3 and J is TRBJ2-1, with TRBD1 as a possible D gene (6 bases). V lost 7 bases and J lost 9, with 19 bases in between. Germline assignment: CDR1 SGHNT and CDR2 YENEEA. CDR3 length: 14 amino acids. The CDR3 region has the DNA TGTGCCAGCAACTGGGGACATTTTGATACTGAGCAGTTCTTC. Translated: CASNWGHFDTEQFF.

The chain combines TRBV28 with TRBJ2-3; D is possibly TRBD1 (7 bases). The V gene lost 6 bases and the J gene lost 0 bases, with 22 bases spanning the gap. This CDR3 contains 18 residues. Germline CDR1 is MDHEN and CDR2 is SYDVKM. The CDR3 region is CASSRGDFLGLSTDTQYF. The CDR3, as DNA: TGTGCCAGCAGCAGGGGGGACTTCCTAGGCCTAAGCACAGATACGCAGTATTTT.

This clonotype appeared a few times. A much larger clone differs from this one at a single base, so this may be a read error. The V gene is TRBV6-6, the J gene TRBJ1-2; D possibly corresponds to TRBD1 (5 bases). CDR1 is MNHNY and CDR2 is SVGAGI in the germline V gene (reference sequence). This CDR3 region has 13 residues. CDR3 protein: CASSHSGSEGYTF. The DNA of the CDR3 is TGTGCCAGCAGTCACTCAGGGTCGGAGGGCTACACCTTC.

Many counts were recorded for this clonotype. The rearrangement uses TRBV4-1 and TRBJ2-2; 9 bases fit TRBD2. The junction had 4 bases not matched to a gene; V was cut back by 1 base and J by 1 base. Germline V gene lookup returns CDR1 MGHRA and CDR2 YSYEKL. This CDR3 spans 17 amino acids. CDR3 nucleotide sequence: TGCGCCAGCAGCCAAGGGCTAGCGGGGAAGAACACCGGGGAGCTGTTTTTT. This translates into CASSQGLAGKNTGELFF.

This clonotype was detected ten times or more. The chain is built from TRBV19 and TRBJ2-1; 8 nucleotides align to TRBD1. With V trimmed by 3 bases and J by 3 bases, 7 bases remained unmatched. The CDR3 spans 16 residues. The germline V gene has CDR1 LNHDA and CDR2 SQIVND (reference sequence). CDR3 bases: TGTGCCAGTAGTATTGGGGACAGGTCACACTACAATGAGCAGTTCTTC. Protein: CASSIGDRSHYNEQFF.

The rearrangement links TRBV28 to TRBJ2-7; 13 bases line up with TRBD2. The CDR3 extends over 16 amino acids. Germline V CDR1 and CDR2: MDHEN, SYDVKM. Trimming removed 5 bases from V and 2 bases from J; junction bases left unmatched: 6. The CDR3 bases are TGTGCCAGCAGTCTGACTAGCGGGAGGATAGCCTACGAGCAGTACTTC. It encodes CASSLTSGRIAYEQYF.

This clonotype has at least ten counts. The V and J genes are TRBV6-6 and TRBJ2-3; D is unresolved. There are 15 residues in the CDR3. Germline-derived CDR1 and CDR2 are MNHNY and SVGAGI (reference sequence). Between the trimmed V and J ends, which lost 3 bases and 2 bases, there was a span of 12 bases. The CDR3 sequence is CASSYSGASTDTQYF. CDR3 DNA sequence: TGTGCCAGCAGTTATAGTGGCGCCTCCACAGATACGCAGTATTTT.

The table lists this clonotype with many counts. The chain employs TRBV12-3 or TRBV12-4 and TRBJ2-1; the D gene is possibly TRBD2 (6 bases). The CDR3 spans 12 residues. V was clipped by 5 bases and J by 10 bases, with 12 bases between them. The CDR3 region is CASSQDYREQFF. The DNA for the CDR3 is TGTGCCAGCAGTCAGGACTATCGGGAGCAGTTCTTC.

A note on this clonotype: A much larger clone differs by one base, so this may be a read error. The chain has TRBV5-4 and TRBJ2-3; D may match TRBD1 or TRBD2 (5 bases each). Germline-derived CDR1 and CDR2 are SGHNT and YYREEE (reference sequence). This CDR3 has 16 amino acids. V lost 0 bases, J lost 3 bases, and 14 bases lay in between. CDR3 region: CASSLAGRAGTDTQYF. The DNA of the CDR3 is TGTGCCAGCAGCTTGGCGGGGAGAGCAGGGACAGATACGCAGTATTTT.

The table lists this clonotype with many counts. The J gene is TRBJ1-5, the V gene TRBV7-2, with D unresolved. Germline lookup yields CDR1 SGHTA and CDR2 FQGNSA. V dropped 1 base and J dropped 9 bases, with 10 bases sitting between them. This CDR3 has 13 residues. The CDR3 is CASSLVSQRPQHF. In DNA form, the CDR3 reads TGTGCCAGCAGCTTAGTGTCGCAACGGCCCCAGCATTTT.

This clonotype was observed many times. V and J are TRBV7-9 and TRBJ2-7, with no clear D. CDR3 length: 11 amino acids. Per the germline V gene, CDR1 is SEHNR and CDR2 is FQNEAQ (reference sequence). Trimming took off 4 bases at V and 3 bases at J, with 4 bases between the two ends. CDR3 sequence reads: CASSSIYEQYF. The DNA of the CDR3 is TGTGCCAGCAGCTCTATCTACGAGCAGTACTTC.

The chain employs TRBV29-1 and TRBJ2-1, with 10 bases identical to TRBD2. Germline trimming cut 4 bases from V and 13 bases from J; bases unmatched to any gene: 7. Germline V lookup: CDR1 SQVTM, CDR2 ANQGSEA. This CDR3 has 12 residues. The CDR3: CSVVKEREGQFF. In DNA, the CDR3 is TGCAGCGTTGTTAAGGAGCGGGAGGGACAGTTCTTC.

Notes on this clonotype: This clone may be a read error of a much larger clone one base away. The chain has TRBV6-5 and TRBJ2-5; the D gene could be TRBD1 or TRBD2 (5 bases each). The CDR3 is made up of 13 amino acids. Looked up from germline, CDR1 is MNHEY and CDR2 is SVGAGI. The CDR3 loop is CDSSRGADETQYF. DNA of the CDR3: TGTGACAGCAGTAGAGGGGCGGACGAGACCCAGTACTTC.

This clonotype was counted many times. This chain joins TRBV25-1 and TRBJ2-2; no clear D gene. This CDR3 region has 12 residues. Looked up from germline, CDR1 is MGHDK and CDR2 is SYGVNS. Deletions cut 7 bases from V and 5 bases from J, with 8 bases between. The CDR3 here is CASIRETGELFF. In DNA form, the CDR3 reads TGTGCCAGCATTAGGGAAACCGGGGAGCTGTTTTTT.